This TCR beta chain is drawn from a study of blood T cell repertoires in COVID-19. For the study at large: T cells, B-cell-depleted T cells, or PBMCs supplied cDNA or gDNA.

Clones were read by immunoSEQ multiplex PCR, and TCRdb kept only the in-frame ones, dropping some. The sample has about 290,000 clones; 70% to 90% are singletons. Germline V gives CDR1 ENHRY, CDR2 SYGVKD. The CDR3 consists of 14 residues. V lost 8 bases to trimming and J lost 0 bases, with 14 bases between them. The sample consisted of peripheral blood. This clonotype was sampled from a woman in her fifties or sixties with active or convalescent COVID-19. V gene TRBV10-3 combines with J gene TRBJ2-7, with TRBD1 as a possible D gene (6 bases). CDR3 nucleotide sequence: TGTGCCATCGGAACAGGGACCCGCTCCTACGAGCAGTACTTC. Translation gives CAIGTGTRSYEQYF.